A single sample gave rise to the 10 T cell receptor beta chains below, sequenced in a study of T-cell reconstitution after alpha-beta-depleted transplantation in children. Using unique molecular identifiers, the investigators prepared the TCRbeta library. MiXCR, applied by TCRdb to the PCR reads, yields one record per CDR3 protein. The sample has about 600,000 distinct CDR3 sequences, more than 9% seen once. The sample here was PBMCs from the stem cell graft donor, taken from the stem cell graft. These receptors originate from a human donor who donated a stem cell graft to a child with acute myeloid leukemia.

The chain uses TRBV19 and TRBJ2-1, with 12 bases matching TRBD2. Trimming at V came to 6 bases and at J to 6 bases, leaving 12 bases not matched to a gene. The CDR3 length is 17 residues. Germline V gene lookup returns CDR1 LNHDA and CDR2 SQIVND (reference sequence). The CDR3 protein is CASSSVLGLAGLNEQFF. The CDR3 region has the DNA TGTGCCAGTAGCAGCGTACTTGGACTAGCGGGACTCAATGAGCAGTTCTTC.

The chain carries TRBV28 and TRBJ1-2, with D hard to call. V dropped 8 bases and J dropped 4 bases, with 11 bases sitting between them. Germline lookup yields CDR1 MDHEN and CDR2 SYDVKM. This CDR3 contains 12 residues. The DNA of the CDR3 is TGTGCCAGCGGGCCTAACCTCTATGGCTACACCTTC. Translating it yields CASGPNLYGYTF.

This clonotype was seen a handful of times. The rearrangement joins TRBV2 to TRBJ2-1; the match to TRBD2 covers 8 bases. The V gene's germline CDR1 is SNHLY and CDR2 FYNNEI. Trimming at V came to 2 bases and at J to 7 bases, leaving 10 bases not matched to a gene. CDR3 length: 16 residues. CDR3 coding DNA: TGTGCCAGCAGTGAAATTGGACTAGCCGATGATAATGAGCAGTTCTTC. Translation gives CASSEIGLADDNEQFF.

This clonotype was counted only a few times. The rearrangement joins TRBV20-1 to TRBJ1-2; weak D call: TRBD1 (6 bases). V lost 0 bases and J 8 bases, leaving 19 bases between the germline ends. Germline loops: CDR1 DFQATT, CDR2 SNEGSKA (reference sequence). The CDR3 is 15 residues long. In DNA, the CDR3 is TGCAGTGCTAGAGAGCGGGGGGCGATAGGTGGGGGCTACACCTTC. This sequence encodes CSARERGAIGGGYTF.

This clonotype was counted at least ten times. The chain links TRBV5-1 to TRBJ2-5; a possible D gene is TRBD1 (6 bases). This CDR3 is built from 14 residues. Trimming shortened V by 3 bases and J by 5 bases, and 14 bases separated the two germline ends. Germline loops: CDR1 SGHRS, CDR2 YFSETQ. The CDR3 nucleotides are TGCGCCAGCAGCTGGACAGCTGGGGAGGAGACCCAGTACTTC. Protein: CASSWTAGEETQYF.

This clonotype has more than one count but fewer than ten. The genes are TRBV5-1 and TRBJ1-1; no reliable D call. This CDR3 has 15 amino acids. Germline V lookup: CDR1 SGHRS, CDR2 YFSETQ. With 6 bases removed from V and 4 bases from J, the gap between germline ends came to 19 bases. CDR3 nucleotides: TGCGCCAGCAAGGGCGTTCTAGGTGGAAGCACTGAAGCTTTCTTT. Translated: CASKGVLGGSTEAFF.

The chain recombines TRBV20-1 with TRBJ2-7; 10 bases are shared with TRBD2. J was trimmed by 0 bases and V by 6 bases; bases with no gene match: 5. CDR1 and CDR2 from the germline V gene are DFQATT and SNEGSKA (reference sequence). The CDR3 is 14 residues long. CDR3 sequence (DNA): TGCAGTGCGCCGACTAGCGGGTTCTCCTACGAGCAGTACTTC. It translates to CSAPTSGFSYEQYF.

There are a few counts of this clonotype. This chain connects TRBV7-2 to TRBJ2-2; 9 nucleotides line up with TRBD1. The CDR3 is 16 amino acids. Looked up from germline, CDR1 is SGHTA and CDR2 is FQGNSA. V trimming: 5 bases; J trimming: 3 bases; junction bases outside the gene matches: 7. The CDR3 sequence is CASSPRDRVDTGELFF. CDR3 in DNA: TGTGCCAGCAGCCCCCGGGACAGGGTGGACACCGGGGAGCTGTTTTTT.

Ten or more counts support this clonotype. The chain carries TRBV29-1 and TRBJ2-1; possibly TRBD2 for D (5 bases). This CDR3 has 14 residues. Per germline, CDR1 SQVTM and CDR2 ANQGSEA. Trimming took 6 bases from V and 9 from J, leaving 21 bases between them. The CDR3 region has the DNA TGCAGCGTACCCCAGGCGCTAGTTGGAGGTGAGCAGTTCTTC. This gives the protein CSVPQALVGGEQFF.

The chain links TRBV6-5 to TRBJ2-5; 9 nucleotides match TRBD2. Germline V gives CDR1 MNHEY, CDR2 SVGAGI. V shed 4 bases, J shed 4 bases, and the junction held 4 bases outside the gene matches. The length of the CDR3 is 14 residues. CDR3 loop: CASSLAGVAETQYF. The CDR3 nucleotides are TGTGCCAGCAGTTTAGCGGGAGTAGCAGAGACCCAGTACTTC.